The entry below describes one T cell receptor (beta chain). Clones were read by immunoSEQ multiplex PCR, and TCRdb kept only the in-frame ones, dropping some. The table has approximately 51,000 clones, 90% to 95% seen once. V lost 4 bases and J 10 bases, leaving 15 bases between the germline ends. The CDR3 sequence is 14 residues long. Germline V CDR1 and CDR2: SGHNT, YYREEE (reference sequence). This specimen comes from a study of technical replicates of blood from a handful of donors. The sequenced sample consisted of PBMCs. The receptor comes from a human donor in good health. Some clones in this sample may be carry-over from other donors' samples. The J gene is TRBJ1-6, the V gene TRBV5-4; perhaps TRBD1 as D (6 bases). The CDR3 bases are TGTGCCAGCAGCCGGGCCCCAGGGGAGTCACCCCTCCACTTT. It specifies CASSRAPGESPLHF.